This T cell receptor (beta chain) was identified in a study of post-analysis software for immune sequencing data. Whole-study context: Progressive-relapsing, secondary progressive and relapsing-remitting multiple sclerosis were among the disease courses included. General study points: In patients, about 5 TRBV segments were more frequent than in controls, with TRBV5-6, TRBV5-1 and TRBV20-1 among them. A significant reduction in normalized Chao1 diversity was observed in multiple sclerosis patients versus controls. Analysis by F measure revealed that same-batch samples clustered strongly together.

V lost 2 bases, J lost 4 bases, and 5 bases lay in between. CDR1 MNHEY and CDR2 SVGAGI come from the germline V gene. The CDR3 totals 13 residues. As for this clonotype: Its antigen is currently unknown.

Carried by the TCR beta cDNA libraries were unique molecular identifiers. Starting from roughly 1 to 10 million T cells, the study yielded about 500,000 cDNA molecules. TCRdb re-called the PCR reads with MiXCR, one entry per CDR3 protein. The repertoire holds hundreds of thousands of distinct CDR3 sequences, with about 60% as singletons. The genes are TRBV6-5 and TRBJ2-2; D gene unclear. Sequencing used blood. This sequence was found in a girl aged 2 to 9 with multiple sclerosis. The CDR3 here is CASSYLTTGELFF. CDR3 bases: TGTGCCAGCAGTTACCTGACCACCGGGGAGCTGTTTTTT.